These T cell receptor beta chains were read from a single sample in a study of blood T cell repertoires in COVID-19. Sequencing was performed with immunoSEQ multiplex PCR; in TCRdb, only in-frame clones are kept and a portion is missing. The sample holds some 370,000 clones, less than 90% seen once. Sequencing input: PBMCs or T cells enriched from blood (not recorded which). Receptors originate from a woman aged 45-60 years who had recovered from COVID-19. Each CDR3 is given with its conserved first and last residue. D genes are given only for firm matches. Clone size, where shown, is once, few, many, or a class for clones that have expanded.

CDR3aa: CAWSVAGVKDYGYTF
d_gene: .
v_gene: TRBV30
abundance: few

CDR3aa: CASSLGGTGDVYGYTF
d_gene: TRBD1
v_gene: TRBV7-9
abundance: .

CDR3aa: CSALGGEQYF
d_gene: TRBD2
v_gene: TRBV20-1
abundance: .

CDR3aa: CASSETTGVLSSGNTIYF
d_gene: TRBD1
v_gene: TRBV9
abundance: .

CDR3aa: CASSVGQASSGNTIYF
d_gene: TRBD1
v_gene: TRBV7-9
abundance: few

CDR3aa: CASSLTLLSGYTF
d_gene: .
v_gene: TRBV19
abundance: once

CDR3aa: CSVLDRGHGGFSLVAFF
d_gene: TRBD1
v_gene: TRBV29-1
abundance: .

CDR3aa: CASSQRLAGRDEQFF
d_gene: TRBD2
v_gene: TRBV19
abundance: .

CDR3aa: CASSNAGTGATGELFF
d_gene: TRBD1
v_gene: TRBV9
abundance: once

CDR3aa: CAWSGTTFYQPQHF
d_gene: .
v_gene: TRBV30
abundance: .

CDR3aa: CASTQSTGAYEQYF
d_gene: TRBD1
v_gene: TRBV6-5
abundance: .

CDR3aa: CASSEGADSNTEAFF
d_gene: TRBD1
v_gene: TRBV9
abundance: .

CDR3aa: CASSVDSGLLGYTF
d_gene: .
v_gene: TRBV9
abundance: .

CDR3aa: CASSFSGNQPQHF
d_gene: .
v_gene: TRBV12-3/TRBV12-4
abundance: few

CDR3aa: CASSQEMEPAGEQYF
d_gene: .
v_gene: TRBV4-3
abundance: .

CDR3aa: CASSQDMRRPLHF
d_gene: .
v_gene: TRBV4-1
abundance: once

CDR3aa: CASSSQQGLRPGNTIYF
d_gene: .
v_gene: TRBV5-1
abundance: .

CDR3aa: CASRQGARGEKLFF
d_gene: TRBD1
v_gene: TRBV2
abundance: few

CDR3aa: CASLIGAPTNEKLFF
d_gene: .
v_gene: TRBV23-1
abundance: once

CDR3aa: CATSDKTSGHNEQFF
d_gene: TRBD2
v_gene: TRBV24-1
abundance: few

CDR3aa: CASSKSGRSNEQFF
d_gene: TRBD2
v_gene: TRBV19
abundance: .

CDR3aa: CASGHGTGLYEQYF
d_gene: .
v_gene: TRBV12-5
abundance: once

CDR3aa: CASSAQSSGANVLTF
d_gene: .
v_gene: TRBV6-4
abundance: .